The text below deals with one T cell receptor (beta chain). This clone was found once. Its recognized antigen is unknown. The record has no base qualities; no much larger clone is one base away. Counted from cysteine to phenylalanine, this CDR3 has 16 amino acids. CDR3 DNA only is kept here, 48 bases in frame from base 1. Via the germline V gene, CDR1 is MGHDK and CDR2 SYGVNS. The junction carries 13 bases between V and J, which are trimmed by 1 base and 2 bases respectively. The sample originates from a study of regulatory and conventional T cells in RAG deficiency (TCRdb year 2017). The study in broad terms: To compare the diversity and composition of the repertoires of Treg, conventional CD4+ and CD8+ T cells between RAG-deficient patients and healthy controls, the study applied high-throughput TCR beta sequencing.

Study-wide findings and limitations: In Omenn syndrome patients, sorted CD25-high CD127-low cells may represent peripherally activated cells rather than bona fide Treg cells. All patient T-cell subsets had shorter CDR3 lengths; Omenn syndrome patients showed >75% Treg-Tconv repertoire overlap at nucleotide and amino acid level. Some T-cell subset analyses were not done for some subjects. Compared with controls, Omenn syndrome and CID/AS patients had about 92-fold fewer unique TCR beta sequences in Treg cells, but only around 10-fold fewer in the other subsets. Markedly lower Shannon entropy and higher Simpson indices were observed in RAG-deficient patients than in control T-cell subpopulations.

Eight healthy control donors were used as the comparison group for repertoire analyses. Before genomic DNA extraction, CD8+ T cells without CD4 were isolated from blood. Libraries were made using the immunoSEQ multiplex PCR assay. Rearranged TCR beta chain products were amplified from the genomic DNA of sorted T-cell subsets and were then sequenced. In the source study's methods: Shannon entropy and Simpson indices were used to measure how diverse the repertoire of productive TCR beta rearrangements was. To assess clonal expansion, the frequencies of the 100 most abundant productive TCR beta clonotypes were added up as a share of total reads. A self-reactivity index based on amino acid usage at CDR3beta positions 6 and 7 was applied to the TRB repertoires. Two-way ANOVA was used for repertoire analyses, while Student t or Mann-Whitney tests were used for flow cytometric analyses. TCRdb provides this immuneACCESS table in a form limited to in-frame rearrangements. Some clones are lacking; in checked studies, under half of them reflect an unresolved V gene, and why the rest are absent is not known. V, J and clone size were drawn from that table, and D and trimming were deduced from the DNA. The sample records tens of thousands of clones, roughly 90% of which are singletons. The top ten hold about an eighth of the sample.

The sample also formed part of further work on regulatory T cells. As that second paper reports: The multiplex PCR used 52 forward TRBV primers and 13 reverse TRBJ primers, with assay-based and computational corrections for amplification bias. Patient repertoires showed restricted unique TRB V-J pairs and skewed V and J gene usage, most marked in regulatory T cells. The study compared T-cell receptor beta repertoires of sorted regulatory, conventional CD4+ and CD8+ T cells in CD3G-deficient patients with those in healthy controls. Ficoll density separation was used to isolate peripheral blood mononuclear cells. A FACSAria cell sorter was used to isolate CD3+ CD8+ CD4- T cells. Rearranged TRB loci were amplified from genomic DNA by multiplex PCR within the immunoSEQ assay. Sequencing of the TRB amplicons was done on an Illumina HiSeq platform. Raw sequences were error-filtered and aligned to reference gene sequences by custom algorithms, then analyzed with the immunoSEQ online tools. The frequencies of productive and nonproductive TRB rearrangements were evaluated among unique sequences as well as among total sequences. Group comparisons used t tests, Mann-Whitney tests or two-way ANOVA run in Prism software.

The sequencing input was CD8+ T cells sorted from blood. The sequence is built from TRBV25-1 and TRBJ2-3, with the identity of the D gene unclear. The origin of this receptor is a human donor in good health. This receptor carries the CDR3 CASSEFGREVTDTQYF. Read as DNA, the sequence is TGTGCCAGCAGTGAATTCGGTAGGGAAGTCACAGATACGCAGTATTTT.